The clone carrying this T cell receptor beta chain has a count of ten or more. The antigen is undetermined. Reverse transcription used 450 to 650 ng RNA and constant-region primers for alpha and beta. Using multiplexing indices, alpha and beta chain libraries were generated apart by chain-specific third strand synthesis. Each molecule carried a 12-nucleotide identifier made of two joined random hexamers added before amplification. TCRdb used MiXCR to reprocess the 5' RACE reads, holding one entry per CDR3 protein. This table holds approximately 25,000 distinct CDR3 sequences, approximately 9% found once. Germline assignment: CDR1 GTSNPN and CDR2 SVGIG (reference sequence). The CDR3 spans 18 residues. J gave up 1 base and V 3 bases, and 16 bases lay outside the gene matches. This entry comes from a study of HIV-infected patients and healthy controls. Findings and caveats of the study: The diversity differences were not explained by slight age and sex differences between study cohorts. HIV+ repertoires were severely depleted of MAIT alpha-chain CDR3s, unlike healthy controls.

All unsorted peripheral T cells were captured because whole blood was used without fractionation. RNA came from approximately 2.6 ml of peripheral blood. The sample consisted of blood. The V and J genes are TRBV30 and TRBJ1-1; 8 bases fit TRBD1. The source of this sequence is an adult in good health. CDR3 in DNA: TGTGCCTGGAGCCGATTTTGGGGACAGGATAATAAGAACACTGAAGCTTTCTTT. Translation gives CAWSRFWGQDNKNTEAFF. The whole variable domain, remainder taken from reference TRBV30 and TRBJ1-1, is SQTIHQWPATLVQPVGSPLSLECTVEGTSNPNLYWYRQAAGRGLQLLFYSVGIGQISSEVPQNLSASRPQDRQFILSSKKLLLSDSGFYLCAWSRFWGQDNKNTEAFFGQGTRLTVV.